Described below is a single T cell receptor beta chain sequence and its context. The same CDR3 can be traced to other DNA sequences in this sample. With V trimmed by 5 bases and J by 0 bases, 3 bases remained unmatched. Germline V gene sequence: CDR1 LGHDT, CDR2 YNNKEL (reference sequence). The CDR3 is 15 residues long. These data come from a study of blood T cell repertoires in COVID-19. Study overall: Samples taken during acute and convalescent COVID-19 were collected in the United States, Italy and Spain. Sources were T cells, B-cell-depleted T cells, or PBMCs; the material itself was cDNA or gDNA.

Original processing notes: The assay estimated nucleated cells by amplifying reference gene primers. Assay used: immunoSEQ multiplex PCR; TCRdb lists only in-frame clones, some missing. V and J calls and clone size are copied from that table; D and trimming were computed from the DNA. The sample shows roughly 32,000 clones, about nine tenths of them seen only once. Sequencing used peripheral blood. V is TRBV3-1 (or the pseudogene TRBV3-2) and J is TRBJ2-3; 9 nucleotides agree with TRBD1. This sequence was found in a man aged 50 to 60 with active or convalescent COVID-19. The CDR3 loop is CASSSQGASTDTQYF. DNA of the CDR3: TGTGCCAGCAGCTCACAGGGGGCTAGCACAGATACGCAGTATTTT.